Detailed here is one T cell receptor (beta chain). The data were taken from a study of early T cells in non-severe SARS-CoV-2 infection. TCRdb fed the 5' RACE reads into MiXCR, producing one record per CDR3 protein. The sample has tens of thousands of distinct CDR3 sequences; roughly 12% are singletons. The CDR3 loop spans 16 amino acids. The germline V gene has CDR1 SEHNR and CDR2 FQNEAQ (reference sequence). V shed 3 bases, J shed 6 bases, and the junction held 7 bases outside the gene matches. The chain is built from TRBV7-9 and TRBJ2-3, with TRBD2 matching 12 bases. The specimen was whole blood, collected at baseline. The receptor was derived from an adult who was a healthcare worker with PCR-confirmed SARS-CoV-2 infection or an uninfected control (not recorded which). CDR3 amino acids: CASSLPTSGGSDTQYF. DNA of the CDR3: TGTGCCAGCAGCTTGCCGACTAGCGGGGGCTCTGATACGCAGTATTTT. Full variable domain (outside the CDR3, taken from reference TRBV7-9 and TRBJ2-3): DTGVSQNPRHKITKRGQNVTFRCDPISEHNRLYWYRQTLGQGPEFLTYFQNEAQLEKSRLLSDRFSAERPKGSFSTLEIQRTEQGDSAMYLCASSLPTSGGSDTQYFGPGTRLTVL.